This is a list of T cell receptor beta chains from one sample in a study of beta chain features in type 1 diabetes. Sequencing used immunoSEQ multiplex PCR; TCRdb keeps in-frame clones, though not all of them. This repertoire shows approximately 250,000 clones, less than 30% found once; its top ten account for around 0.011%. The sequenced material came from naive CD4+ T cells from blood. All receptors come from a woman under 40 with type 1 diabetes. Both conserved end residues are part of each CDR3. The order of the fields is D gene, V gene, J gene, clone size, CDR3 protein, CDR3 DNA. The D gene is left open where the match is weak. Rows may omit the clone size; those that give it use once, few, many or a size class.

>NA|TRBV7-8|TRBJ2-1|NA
CASTRATSYNEQFF
TGTGCCAGCACTCGCGCCACCTCCTACAATGAGCAGTTCTTC
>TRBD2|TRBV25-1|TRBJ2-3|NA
CASSDWASGSGDTQYF
TGTGCCAGCAGTGATTGGGCTAGCGGGAGCGGCGATACGCAGTATTTT
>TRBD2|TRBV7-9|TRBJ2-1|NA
CASSPGTSQFF
TGTGCCAGCAGCCCCGGGACTAGTCAGTTCTTC
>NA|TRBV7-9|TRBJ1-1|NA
CASSLEEGYTEAFF
TGTGCCAGCAGCTTAGAGGAGGGATACACTGAAGCTTTCTTT
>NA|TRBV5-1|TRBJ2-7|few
CASSLDSNPYEQYF
TGCGCCAGCAGCTTGGACAGTAACCCCTACGAGCAGTACTTC
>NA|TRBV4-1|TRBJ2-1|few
CASSQDRQAGNEQFF
TGCGCCAGCAGCCAAGATAGGCAGGCAGGTAATGAGCAGTTCTTC
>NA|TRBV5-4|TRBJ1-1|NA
CASSLTGTEAFF
TGTGCCAGCAGCTTGACAGGGACTGAAGCTTTCTTT
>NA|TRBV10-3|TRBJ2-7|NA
CAISVGLSSYEQYF
TGTGCCATCAGTGTGGGACTGAGCTCCTACGAGCAGTACTTC
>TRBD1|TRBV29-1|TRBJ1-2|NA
CSVARRDRGLYGYTF
TGCAGCGTCGCCCGCCGGGACAGGGGGCTATATGGCTACACCTTC
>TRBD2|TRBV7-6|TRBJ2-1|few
CASSLSMTSGTYNEQFF
TGTGCCAGCAGCTTATCCATGACTAGCGGGACGTACAATGAGCAGTTCTTC
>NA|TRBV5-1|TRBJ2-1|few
CASSPPDNSYNEQFF
TGCGCCAGCAGCCCTCCGGACAACTCCTACAATGAGCAGTTCTTC
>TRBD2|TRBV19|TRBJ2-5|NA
CARTISGTRGQYF
TGTGCCAGAACGATTAGCGGGACCAGGGGCCAGTACTTC
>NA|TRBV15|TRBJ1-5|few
CATSREGGPNQPQHF
TGTGCCACCAGCAGAGAAGGAGGGCCTAATCAGCCCCAGCATTTT
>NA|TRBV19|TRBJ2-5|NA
CASSTGLNQETQYF
TGTGCCAGTAGTACCGGACTGAACCAAGAGACCCAGTACTTC
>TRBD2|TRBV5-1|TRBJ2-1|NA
CASSLAGTSGRVSYNEQFF
TGCGCCAGCAGCTTGGCCGGGACTAGCGGGAGAGTTTCCTACAATGAGCAGTTCTTC
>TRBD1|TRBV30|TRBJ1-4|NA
CAWSVSTGIWNEKLFF
TGTGCCTGGAGTGTCTCGACAGGGATTTGGAATGAAAAACTGTTTTTT
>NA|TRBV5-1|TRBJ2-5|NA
CASSPDLETQYF
TGCGCCAGCAGCCCGGACTTGGAGACCCAGTACTTC
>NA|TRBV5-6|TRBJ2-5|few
CASSTDRETQYF
TGTGCCAGCAGCACCGACAGGGAGACCCAGTACTTC
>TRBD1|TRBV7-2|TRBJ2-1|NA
CASTDRVNYNEQFF
TGTGCCAGCACCGACAGGGTTAACTACAATGAGCAGTTCTTC
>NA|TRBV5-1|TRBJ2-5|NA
CASRVAEETQYF
TGCGCCAGCAGAGTAGCGGAAGAGACCCAGTACTTC
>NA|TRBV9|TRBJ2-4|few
CASSPGAKNIQYF
TGTGCCAGCAGCCCCGGAGCCAAAAACATTCAGTACTTC
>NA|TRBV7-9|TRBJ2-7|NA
CASSLQSKGPGQYF
TGTGCCAGCAGCTTACAAAGTAAAGGCCCGGGGCAGTACTTC